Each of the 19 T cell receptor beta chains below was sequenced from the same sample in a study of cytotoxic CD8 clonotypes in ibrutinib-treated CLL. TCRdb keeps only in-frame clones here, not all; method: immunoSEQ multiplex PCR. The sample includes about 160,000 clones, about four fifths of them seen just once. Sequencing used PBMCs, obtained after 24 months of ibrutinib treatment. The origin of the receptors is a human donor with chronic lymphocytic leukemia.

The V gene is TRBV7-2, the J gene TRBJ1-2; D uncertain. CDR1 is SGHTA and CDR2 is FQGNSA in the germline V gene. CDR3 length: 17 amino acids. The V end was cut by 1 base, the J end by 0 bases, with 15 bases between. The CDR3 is CASSLEGGRIANYGYTF. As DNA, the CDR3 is TGTGCCAGCAGCTTAGAGGGCGGGAGAATAGCTAACTATGGCTACACCTTC.

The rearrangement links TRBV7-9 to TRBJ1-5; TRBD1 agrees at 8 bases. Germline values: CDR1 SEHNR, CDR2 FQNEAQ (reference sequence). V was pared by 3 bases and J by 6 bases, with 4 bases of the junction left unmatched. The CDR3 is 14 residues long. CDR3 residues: CASSLTGVGQPQHF. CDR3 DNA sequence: TGTGCCAGCAGCTTGACAGGGGTGGGTCAGCCCCAGCATTTT.

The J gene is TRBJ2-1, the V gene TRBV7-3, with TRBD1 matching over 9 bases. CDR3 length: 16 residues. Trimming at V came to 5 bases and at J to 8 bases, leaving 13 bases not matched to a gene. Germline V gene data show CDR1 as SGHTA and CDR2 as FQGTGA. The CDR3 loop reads CASSITGGLRGDEQFF. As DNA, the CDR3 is TGTGCCAGCAGCATCACAGGGGGCTTACGTGGGGATGAGCAGTTCTTC.

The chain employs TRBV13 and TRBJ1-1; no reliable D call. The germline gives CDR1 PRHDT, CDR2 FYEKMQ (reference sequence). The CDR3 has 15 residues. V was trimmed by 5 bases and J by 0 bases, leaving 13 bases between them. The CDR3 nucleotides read TGTGCCAGCAGCCCCCCATTGGTAATGAACACTGAAGCTTTCTTT. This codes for CASSPPLVMNTEAFF.

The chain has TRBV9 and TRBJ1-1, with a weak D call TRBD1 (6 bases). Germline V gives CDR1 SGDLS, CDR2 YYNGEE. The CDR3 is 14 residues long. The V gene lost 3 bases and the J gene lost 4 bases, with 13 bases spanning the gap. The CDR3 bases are TGTGCCAGCAGCGGAAAGACAGGCTTCACTGAAGCTTTCTTT. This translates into CASSGKTGFTEAFF.

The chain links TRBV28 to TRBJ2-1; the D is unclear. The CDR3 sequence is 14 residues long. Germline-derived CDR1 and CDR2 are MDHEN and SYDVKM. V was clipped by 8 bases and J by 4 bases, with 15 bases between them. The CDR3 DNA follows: TGTGCCAGCTTCGAAACCCGGCCGTACAATGAGCAGTTCTTC. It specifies CASFETRPYNEQFF.

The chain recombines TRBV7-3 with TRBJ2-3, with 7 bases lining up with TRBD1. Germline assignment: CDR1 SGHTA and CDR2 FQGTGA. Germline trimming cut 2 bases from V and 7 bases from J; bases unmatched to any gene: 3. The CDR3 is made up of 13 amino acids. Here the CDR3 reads CASSLGTENTQYF. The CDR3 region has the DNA TGTGCCAGCAGCTTAGGGACAGAGAATACGCAGTATTTT.

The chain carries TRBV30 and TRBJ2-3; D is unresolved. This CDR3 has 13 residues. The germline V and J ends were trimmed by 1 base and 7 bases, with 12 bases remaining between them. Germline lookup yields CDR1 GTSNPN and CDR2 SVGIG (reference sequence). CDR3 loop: CAWSGNGANTQYF. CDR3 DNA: TGTGCCTGGAGTGGGAATGGTGCTAATACGCAGTATTTT.

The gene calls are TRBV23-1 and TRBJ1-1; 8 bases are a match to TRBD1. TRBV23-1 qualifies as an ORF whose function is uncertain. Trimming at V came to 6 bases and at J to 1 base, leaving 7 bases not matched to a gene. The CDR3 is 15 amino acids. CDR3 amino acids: CASSPPQGANTEAFF. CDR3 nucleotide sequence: TGCGCCAGCAGCCCCCCTCAGGGGGCGAACACTGAAGCTTTCTTT.

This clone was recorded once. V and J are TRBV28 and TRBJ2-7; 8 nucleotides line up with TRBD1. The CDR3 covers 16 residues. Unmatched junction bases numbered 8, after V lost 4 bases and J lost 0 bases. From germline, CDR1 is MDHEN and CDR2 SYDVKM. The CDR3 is CASSSPGQESSYEQYF. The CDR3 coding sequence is TGTGCCAGCAGTTCCCCGGGACAGGAGAGCTCCTACGAGCAGTACTTC.

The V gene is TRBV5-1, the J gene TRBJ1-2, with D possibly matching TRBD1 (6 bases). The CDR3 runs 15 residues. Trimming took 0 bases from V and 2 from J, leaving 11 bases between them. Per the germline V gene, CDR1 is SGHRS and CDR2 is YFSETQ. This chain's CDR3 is CASSLATGANYGYTF. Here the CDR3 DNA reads TGCGCCAGCAGCTTGGCGACGGGGGCAAACTATGGCTACACCTTC.

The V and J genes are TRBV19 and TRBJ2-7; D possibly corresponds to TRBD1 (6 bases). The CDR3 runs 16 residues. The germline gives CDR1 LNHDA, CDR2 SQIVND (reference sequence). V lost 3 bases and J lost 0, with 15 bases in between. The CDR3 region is CASSIRWDTTSYEQYF. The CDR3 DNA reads TGTGCCAGTAGTATTAGGTGGGACACTACCTCCTACGAGCAGTACTTC.

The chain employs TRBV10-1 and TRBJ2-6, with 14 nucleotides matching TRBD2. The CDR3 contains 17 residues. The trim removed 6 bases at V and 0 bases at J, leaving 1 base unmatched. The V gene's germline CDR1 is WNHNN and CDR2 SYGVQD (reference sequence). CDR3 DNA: TGCGCCAGCAGGGGACTAGCGGGGGTCTCTGGGGCCAACGTCCTGACTTTC. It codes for CASRGLAGVSGANVLTF.

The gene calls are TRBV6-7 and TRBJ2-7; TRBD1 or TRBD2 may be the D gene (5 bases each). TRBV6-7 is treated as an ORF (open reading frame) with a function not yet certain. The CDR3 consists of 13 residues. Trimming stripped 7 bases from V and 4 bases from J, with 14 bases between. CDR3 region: CASIDRDQYEQYF. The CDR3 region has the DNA TGTGCCAGCATAGATCGGGACCAATACGAGCAGTACTTC.

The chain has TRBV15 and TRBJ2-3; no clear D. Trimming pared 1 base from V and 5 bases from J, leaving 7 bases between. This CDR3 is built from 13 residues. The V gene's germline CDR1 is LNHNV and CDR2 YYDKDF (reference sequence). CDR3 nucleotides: TGTGCCACCAGCAGAGTAAGAGTAGATACGCAGTATTTT. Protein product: CATSRVRVDTQYF.

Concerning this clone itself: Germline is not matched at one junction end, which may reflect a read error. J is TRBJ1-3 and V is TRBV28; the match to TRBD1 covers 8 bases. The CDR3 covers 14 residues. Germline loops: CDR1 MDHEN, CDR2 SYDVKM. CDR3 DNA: TGTGCCAGCAGTTTATTCCAGGGGGCCGCTCATAGGGATTTT. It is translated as CASSLFQGAAHRDF.

The chain's CDR3 is CASSLGSSGNTIYF. The CDR3, as DNA: TGTGCCAGCAGTCTCGGATCCTCTGGAAACACCATATATTTT. The V and J genes are TRBV28 and TRBJ1-3; D call uncertain. The germline V gene has CDR1 MDHEN and CDR2 SYDVKM. CDR3 size: 14 residues. The germline V and J ends were trimmed by 5 bases and 0 bases, with 8 bases remaining between them.

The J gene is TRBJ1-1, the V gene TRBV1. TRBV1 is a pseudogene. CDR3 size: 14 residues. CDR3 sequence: CTSSQGDLSTEAFF. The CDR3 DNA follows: TGCACCAGCAGCCAGGGTGATTTGAGCACTGAAGCTTTCTTT.

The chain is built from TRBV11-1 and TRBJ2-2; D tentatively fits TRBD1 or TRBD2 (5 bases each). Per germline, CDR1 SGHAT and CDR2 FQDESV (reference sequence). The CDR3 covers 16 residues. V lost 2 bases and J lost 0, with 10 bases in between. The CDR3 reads CASSLSGTANTGELFF. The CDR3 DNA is TGTGCCAGCAGCTTATCAGGGACGGCGAACACCGGGGAGCTGTTTTTT. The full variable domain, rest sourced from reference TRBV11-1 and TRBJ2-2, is EAEVAQSPRYKITEKSQAVAFWCDPISGHATLYWYRQILGQGPELLVQFQDESVVDDSQLPKDRFSAERLKGVDSTLKIQPAELGDSAMYLCASSLSGTANTGELFFGEGSRLTVL.